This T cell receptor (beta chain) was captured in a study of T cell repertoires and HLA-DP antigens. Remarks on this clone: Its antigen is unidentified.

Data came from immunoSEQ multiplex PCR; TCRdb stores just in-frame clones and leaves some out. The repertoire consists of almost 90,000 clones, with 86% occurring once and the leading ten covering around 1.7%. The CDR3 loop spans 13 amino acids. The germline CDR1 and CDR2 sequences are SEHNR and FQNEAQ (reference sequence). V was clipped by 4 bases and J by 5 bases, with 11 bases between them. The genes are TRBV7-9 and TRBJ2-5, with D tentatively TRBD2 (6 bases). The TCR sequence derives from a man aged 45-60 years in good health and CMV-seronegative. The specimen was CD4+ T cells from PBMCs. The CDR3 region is CASSYFGGETQYF. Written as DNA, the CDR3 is TGTGCCAGCAGCTATTTTGGGGGGGAGACCCAGTACTTC.